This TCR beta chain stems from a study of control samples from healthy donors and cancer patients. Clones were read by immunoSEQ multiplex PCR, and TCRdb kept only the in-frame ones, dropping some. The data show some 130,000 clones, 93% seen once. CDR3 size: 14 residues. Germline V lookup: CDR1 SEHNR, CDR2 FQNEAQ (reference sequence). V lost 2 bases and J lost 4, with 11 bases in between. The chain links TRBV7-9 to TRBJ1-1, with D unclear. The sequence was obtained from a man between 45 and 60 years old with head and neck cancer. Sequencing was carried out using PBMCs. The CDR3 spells CASSLIGLGTEAFF. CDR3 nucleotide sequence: TGTGCCAGCAGCTTAATTGGACTGGGCACTGAAGCTTTCTTT.